The next 9 T cell receptor beta chains were all read from a single sample in a study of T cell repertoires in cytomegalovirus infection. TCRdb reprocessed the reads with MiXCR, giving one entry per CDR3 protein. The table includes hundreds of thousands of distinct CDR3 sequences, around 30% detected once. No antigen has been identified for these receptors. This sample comprised cultured PBMCs, obtained from culture after CMV antigen stimulation. The receptors were sampled from a human donor in good health (CMV status not recorded). Some clones in this sample may be carry-over from other donors' samples.

There are a few counts of this clonotype. CDR3 amino acids: CASSTALDRVWTDTQYF. DNA for the CDR3: TGTGCCAGCAGCACCGCATTGGACAGGGTTTGGACAGATACGCAGTATTTT. The genes are TRBV7-9 and TRBJ2-3; 8 positions agree with TRBD1. The junction had 13 bases not matched to a gene; V was cut back by 5 bases and J by 3 bases. The length of the CDR3 is 17 residues. The germline V gene encodes CDR1 SEHNR and CDR2 FQNEAQ (reference sequence).

This clonotype turned up a few times. V usage is TRBV12-3 or TRBV12-4 and J usage is TRBJ2-1; 8 nucleotides agree with TRBD2. The CDR3 spans 15 residues. Trimming took 5 bases from V and 7 from J; bases not matched to a gene: 10. The CDR3 loop is CASSDRGGDTNEQFF. In DNA, the CDR3 is TGTGCCAGCAGTGATCGGGGGGGCGATACGAATGAGCAGTTCTTC.

V gene TRBV7-9 combines with J gene TRBJ2-5; D is possibly TRBD1 or TRBD2 (5 bases each). The CDR3 runs 15 residues. Germline V gene data show CDR1 as SEHNR and CDR2 as FQNEAQ (reference sequence). V lost 8 bases and J 6 bases, leaving 22 bases between the germline ends. CDR3: CASRQTRDHTQTQYF. The CDR3 DNA is TGTGCCAGCCGCCAGACACGGGACCATACCCAGACCCAGTACTTC.

This clonotype occurred a few times. The chain employs TRBV7-6 and TRBJ2-1; D might be TRBD2 (5 bases). Germline V lookup: CDR1 SGHVS, CDR2 FNYEAQ. The V and J ends lost 6 bases and 5 bases respectively, with 11 bases between them. The length of the CDR3 is 13 residues. The CDR3 region has the DNA TGTGCCAGCAGTCCGAGGGTCCACAATGAGCAGTTCTTC. Translated, it gives CASSPRVHNEQFF.

V gene TRBV5-6 combines with J gene TRBJ2-1, with D tentatively TRBD1 (6 bases). The germline V gene has CDR1 SGHDT and CDR2 YYEEEE. V was trimmed by 4 bases and J by 6 bases, leaving 17 bases between them. The CDR3 loop spans 15 amino acids. The CDR3 is CASSLPGRGSNEQFF. The CDR3 bases are TGTGCCAGCAGCCTACCCGGCAGGGGTTCCAATGAGCAGTTCTTC.

This clonotype was seen only a few times. The chain links TRBV7-8 to TRBJ2-1; 11 nucleotides line up with TRBD2. The CDR3 loop spans 13 amino acids. CDR1 and CDR2 from the germline V gene are SGHVS and FQNEAQ. V shed 11 bases, J shed 8 bases, and the junction held 8 bases outside the gene matches. The DNA of the CDR3 is TGTGCCGCGGGAGGGACTAGCGGCGATGAGCAGTTCTTC. The encoded protein is CAAGGTSGDEQFF. Full variable domain (missing parts from reference TRBV7-8 and TRBJ2-1): GAGVSQSPRYKVAKRGQDVALRCDPISGHVSLFWYQQALGQGPEFLTYFQNEAQLDKSGLPSDRFFAERPEGSVSTLKIQRTQQEDSAVYLCAAGGTSGDEQFFGPGTRLTVL.

The genes are TRBV6-2 or TRBV6-3 and TRBJ2-1; D unclear. V was cut by 2 bases and J by 8 bases, with 4 bases left in between. This CDR3 contains 11 residues. Germline V lookup: CDR1 MNHEY, CDR2 SVGEGT. Written as DNA, the CDR3 is TGTGCCAGCAGTTACGGGGATGAGCAGTTCTTC. This translates into CASSYGDEQFF.

This clonotype was counted between two and nine times. The chain carries TRBV7-2 and TRBJ2-5; 12 bases agree with TRBD2. J gave up 9 bases and V 3 bases, and 17 bases lay outside the gene matches. From germline, CDR1 is SGHTA and CDR2 FQGNSA. CDR3 length: 18 residues. The CDR3 nucleotides read TGTGCCAGCAGCTTCCCGTCCTGGCTAGCGGGAGGGGGATCGGCCCAGTACTTC. This encodes CASSFPSWLAGGGSAQYF. Combining the CDR3 with reference TRBV7-2 and TRBJ2-5 gives the whole variable domain GAGVSQSPSNKVTEKGKDVELRCDPISGHTALYWYRQSLGQGLEFLIYFQGNSAPDKSGLPSDRFSAERTGGSVSTLTIQRTQQEDSAVYLCASSFPSWLAGGGSAQYFGPGTRLLVL.

V usage is TRBV12-3 or TRBV12-4 and J usage is TRBJ2-1; no reliable D call. The CDR3 consists of 12 residues. The V end was cut by 2 bases, the J end by 7 bases, with 6 bases between. CDR3 sequence (DNA): TGTGCCAGCAGTTTATGGGATAATGAGCAGTTCTTC. Its translation: CASSLWDNEQFF.